The rows below give T cell receptor beta chains drawn from one sample of a study of identical twins. TCRdb redid the calling of the 5' RACE reads with MiXCR, one entry per CDR3 protein. The table has 350,000 to 600,000 distinct CDR3 sequences, approximately 15% seen once. In addition, the sample was reused for a study of yellow fever vaccine responses in identical twins.

The sequenced sample consisted of CD4+ T cells sorted from blood. These receptors all come from a woman aged 18-29 years in good health. Each CDR3 is given with its conserved first and last residue. Each record gives: V gene, clone size, J gene, D gene, CDR3 protein, CDR3 DNA. D genes are given only for firm matches. The listing skips clone size in some rows; elsewhere it reads once, few, many or a size class.

>TRBV29-1|many|TRBJ2-7|.
CSVAQGPNSEQYF
TGCAGCGTCGCACAGGGTCCCAATTCCGAGCAGTACTTC
>TRBV20-1|.|TRBJ1-6|.
CSARVGGEYNSPLHF
TGCAGTGCTAGAGTTGGGGGGGAGTATAATTCACCCCTCCACTTT
>TRBV5-1|many|TRBJ2-3|TRBD2
CASSLSGDRTDTQYF
TGTGCCAGCAGCCTTAGCGGGGATCGCACAGATACGCAGTATTTT
>TRBV7-2|.|TRBJ2-3|.
CASSKDSGARSTDTQYF
TGTGCCAGCAGCAAGGACTCAGGGGCAAGGAGCACAGATACGCAGTATTTT
>TRBV10-3|few|TRBJ1-5|.
CAISETSQGTKPQHF
TGTGCCATCAGTGAGACCTCACAGGGAACGAAGCCCCAGCATTTT
>TRBV25-1|many|TRBJ2-2|.
CASSEQAGGTGELFF
TGTGCCAGCAGTGAACAGGCCGGGGGTACCGGGGAGCTGTTTTTT
>TRBV27|.|TRBJ2-7|TRBD1
CASEQGGSYEQYF
TGTGCCAGTGAACAGGGGGGCTCCTACGAGCAGTACTTC
>TRBV2|.|TRBJ2-5|.
CASKREGVETQYF
TGTGCCAGCAAGCGAGAAGGGGTCGAGACCCAGTACTTC
>TRBV7-2|.|TRBJ1-5|.
CASSLGGDKAQHF
TGTGCCAGCAGCTTAGGGGGGGACAAAGCCCAGCATTTT
>TRBV12-3/TRBV12-4|few|TRBJ2-2|.
CASSLTGISTGELFF
TGTGCCAGCAGTTTAACAGGGATAAGCACCGGGGAGCTGTTTTTT
>TRBV4-1|.|TRBJ2-1|.
CASSGSREQFF
TGCGCCAGCAGCGGGAGCCGAGAGCAGTTCTTC
>TRBV20-1|.|TRBJ2-5|.
CSASVGETQYF
TGCAGTGCTAGCGTGGGAGAGACCCAGTACTTC
>TRBV10-3|.|TRBJ2-3|.
CAISDGVRDTQYF
TGTGCCATCAGTGATGGGGTTAGAGATACGCAGTATTTT
>TRBV6-5|.|TRBJ2-1|TRBD2
CASSYSTSGHYNEQFF
TGTGCCAGCAGTTACTCCACTAGCGGACATTACAATGAGCAGTTCTTC
>TRBV7-2|few|TRBJ2-2|.
CASSFYRTTGELFF
TGTGCCAGCAGCTTTTACAGGACTACCGGGGAGCTGTTTTTT
>TRBV5-1|few|TRBJ1-6|.
CASSLGASNSPLHF
TGCGCCAGCAGCTTGGGGGCCTCTAATTCACCCCTCCACTTT
>TRBV5-1|few|TRBJ2-5|.
CASSLNRQTQYF
TGCGCCAGCAGCTTAAACAGACAGACCCAGTACTTC
>TRBV5-1|few|TRBJ2-1|.
CASSRGRTGGDEQFF
TGCGCCAGCAGCCGCGGACGCACCGGCGGGGATGAGCAGTTCTTC
>TRBV18|.|TRBJ1-4|TRBD1
CASSPLGQGPEKLFF
TGTGCCAGCTCACCGTTAGGACAGGGGCCGGAAAAACTGTTTTTT
>TRBV12-3/TRBV12-4|few|TRBJ2-5|TRBD1
CASRITGEETQYF
TGTGCCAGCAGAATAACAGGGGAAGAGACCCAGTACTTC
>TRBV20-1|few|TRBJ2-2|.
CSALPDTGELFF
TGCAGTGCACTCCCGGACACCGGGGAGCTGTTTTTT
>TRBV6-1|few|TRBJ2-7|.
CASSKSTETVPYEQYF
TGTGCCAGCTCCAAGTCTACCGAGACTGTACCCTACGAGCAGTACTTC
>TRBV4-3|.|TRBJ2-3|.
CASSQELALSTDTQYF
TGCGCCAGCAGCCAAGAGCTAGCGCTAAGCACAGATACGCAGTATTTT
>TRBV4-3|.|TRBJ2-7|TRBD2
CASSQDRGSKQYF
TGCGCCAGCAGCCAAGACCGCGGGAGCAAGCAGTACTTC
>TRBV20-1|.|TRBJ2-2|.
CSARAWPTGELFF
TGCAGTGCTAGAGCCTGGCCCACCGGGGAGCTGTTTTTT
>TRBV6-1|few|TRBJ2-7|TRBD2
CASSDPGGGHTRYEQYF
TGTGCCAGCAGTGACCCAGGCGGGGGGCATACAAGGTACGAGCAGTACTTC
>TRBV24-1|few|TRBJ2-1|.
CATSESILSSYNEQFF
TGTGCCACCAGTGAGAGCATATTAAGCTCCTACAATGAGCAGTTCTTC
>TRBV5-1|few|TRBJ2-2|TRBD1
CASSFPRGQGPGELFF
TGCGCCAGCAGCTTTCCCCGGGGACAGGGGCCCGGGGAGCTGTTTTTT
>TRBV7-8|.|TRBJ2-1|.
CASSLLGWDEQFF
TGTGCCAGCAGCTTACTCGGATGGGATGAGCAGTTCTTC
>TRBV6-5|few|TRBJ2-5|.
CASSDSWAKKETQYF
TGTGCCAGCAGCGACTCCTGGGCCAAAAAAGAGACCCAGTACTTC
>TRBV6-2/TRBV6-3|.|TRBJ2-1|.
CASKALLEGLRLLSYNEQFF
TGTGCCAGCAAGGCCCTCTTAGAGGGTTTGCGACTACTTTCCTACAATGAGCAGTTCTTC
>TRBV7-9|.|TRBJ2-1|.
CARDDGANEQFF
TGTGCTAGAGATGACGGGGCCAATGAGCAGTTCTTC
>TRBV6-5|few|TRBJ2-7|.
CASSYGREGYEQYF
TGTGCCAGCAGTTACGGCAGGGAAGGCTACGAGCAGTACTTC
>TRBV7-8|few|TRBJ2-7|TRBD2
CASSTLSWTSGTLYEQYF
TGTGCCAGCAGCACGCTCAGCTGGACTAGCGGGACCTTGTACGAGCAGTACTTC
>TRBV7-6|.|TRBJ1-1|.
CASSLAGWGEAFF
TGTGCCAGCAGCTTAGCGGGGTGGGGGGAAGCTTTCTTT
>TRBV4-1|few|TRBJ1-5|.
CASSQDPSGLSNQPQHF
TGCGCCAGCAGCCAAGATCCAAGTGGATTAAGCAATCAGCCCCAGCATTTT
>TRBV3-1|.|TRBJ1-3|.
CASSRDMSSGNTIYF
TGTGCCAGCAGCCGGGACATGAGCTCTGGAAACACCATATATTTT
>TRBV15|few|TRBJ2-1|TRBD2
CATSRDWASGRIEQFF
TGTGCCACCAGCAGAGATTGGGCTAGCGGGAGAATTGAGCAGTTCTTC
>TRBV6-2/TRBV6-3|few|TRBJ2-6|.
CASTWSSGANVLTF
TGTGCCAGCACTTGGTCCTCTGGGGCCAACGTCCTGACTTTC
>TRBV7-9|.|TRBJ2-1|.
CASSGRISYNEQFF
TGTGCCAGCAGCGGAAGGATCTCCTACAATGAGCAGTTCTTC
>TRBV20-1|.|TRBJ2-7|TRBD2
CSASSLAGAGAEQYF
TGCAGTGCTAGCTCATTAGCGGGAGCAGGGGCCGAGCAGTACTTC
>TRBV7-9|many|TRBJ1-5|.
CASSLGPGEGAQHF
TGTGCCAGCAGCTTAGGGCCGGGAGAAGGGGCCCAGCATTTT
>TRBV6-1|.|TRBJ2-7|TRBD1
CASRGSGQGRREQYF
TGTGCCAGCAGGGGATCGGGACAGGGACGGAGGGAGCAGTACTTC
>TRBV5-6|.|TRBJ2-3|TRBD2
CASSLGSGRSTDTQYF
TGTGCCAGCAGCTTGGGAAGCGGGAGGAGCACAGATACGCAGTATTTT
>TRBV6-6|many|TRBJ1-2|TRBD1
CASSDGTGRYTF
TGTGCCAGCAGTGACGGGACAGGACGCTACACCTTC
>TRBV2|.|TRBJ2-3|.
CASRASSSATQYF
TGTGCCAGCAGGGCCTCTTCTAGCGCTACGCAGTATTTT
>TRBV29-1|.|TRBJ2-7|.
CSVGLGPNEQYF
TGCAGCGTTGGGCTGGGGCCCAATGAGCAGTACTTC
>TRBV5-1|few|TRBJ2-1|.
CASSSSQSSYNEQFF
TGCGCCAGCAGCTCATCGCAGAGCTCCTACAATGAGCAGTTCTTC
>TRBV7-9|.|TRBJ2-5|TRBD1
CASSLGDREVQETQYF
TGTGCCAGCAGCTTAGGGGACAGGGAGGTCCAAGAGACCCAGTACTTC
>TRBV18|.|TRBJ2-7|TRBD2
CASSPLSGGGFYEQYF
TGTGCCAGCTCACCACTTTCCGGGGGGGGCTTCTACGAGCAGTACTTC
>TRBV2|few|TRBJ2-1|TRBD2
CASSNSGANNEQFF
TGTGCCAGCTCTAATAGCGGGGCTAACAATGAGCAGTTCTTC